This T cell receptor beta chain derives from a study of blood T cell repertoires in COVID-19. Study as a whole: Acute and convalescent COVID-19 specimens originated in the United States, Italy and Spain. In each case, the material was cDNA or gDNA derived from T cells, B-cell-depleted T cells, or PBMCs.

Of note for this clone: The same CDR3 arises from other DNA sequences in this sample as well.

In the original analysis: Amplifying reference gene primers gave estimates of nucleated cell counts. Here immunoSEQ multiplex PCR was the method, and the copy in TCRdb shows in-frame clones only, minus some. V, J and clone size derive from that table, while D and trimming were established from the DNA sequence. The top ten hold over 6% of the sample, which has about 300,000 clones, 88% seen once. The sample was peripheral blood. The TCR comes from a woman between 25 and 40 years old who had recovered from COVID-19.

CDR3 sequence: CASSFRQGGQPQHF. As DNA, the CDR3 is TGTGCCAGTAGTTTCAGACAGGGCGGACAGCCCCAGCATTTT. The rearrangement joins TRBV19 to TRBJ1-5; 7 nucleotides line up with TRBD1. This CDR3 has 14 amino acids. V shed 5 bases and J 7 bases; nucleotides not matched to a gene: 8. CDR1 LNHDA and CDR2 SQIVND come from the germline V gene (reference sequence).